Described below is a single T cell receptor (beta chain) sequence and its context. No antigen is known for it. The data belong to a study of T cell responses to AZD1222 COVID-19 vaccine. Regarding the study as a whole: Elevations in Spike-specific TCR breadth and depth followed administration of two AZD1222 doses. Sampling captured repertoires only after the peak T cell response. Vaccine-related CD4 TCRs covered spike, predominating at 160-218 and 743-854.

The data were produced by immunoSEQ multiplex PCR, yet TCRdb's version contains in-frame clones alone and is incomplete. The sample holds just under 150,000 clones, approximately 86% seen once. CDR1 SGHNT and CDR2 YENEEA come from the germline V gene. V shed 4 bases, J shed 2 bases, and the junction held 4 bases outside the gene matches. This CDR3 has 15 residues. Pooled together were second doses at about 4 or about 12 weeks. This chain links TRBV11-3 with TRBJ2-7, with TRBD2 matching over 11 bases. The sample was peripheral blood, taken 28 days after the second AZD1222 dose. This receptor was obtained from an adult who received the AZD1222 COVID-19 vaccine. The CDR3 loop is CASSSGLAGAYEQYF. In DNA form, the CDR3 reads TGTGCCAGCAGCTCCGGACTAGCGGGTGCCTACGAGCAGTACTTC.